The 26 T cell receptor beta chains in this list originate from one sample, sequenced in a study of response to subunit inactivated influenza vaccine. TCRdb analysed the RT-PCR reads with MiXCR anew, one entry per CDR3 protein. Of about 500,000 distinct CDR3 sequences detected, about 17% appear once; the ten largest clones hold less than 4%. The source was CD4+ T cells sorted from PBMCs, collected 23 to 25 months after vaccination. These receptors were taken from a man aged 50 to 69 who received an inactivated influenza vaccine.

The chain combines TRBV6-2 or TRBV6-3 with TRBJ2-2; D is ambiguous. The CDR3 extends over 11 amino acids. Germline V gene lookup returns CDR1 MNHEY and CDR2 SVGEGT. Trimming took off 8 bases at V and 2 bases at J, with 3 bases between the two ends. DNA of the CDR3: TGTGCCAGCTGCAACACCGGGGAGCTGTTTTTT. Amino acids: CASCNTGELFF.

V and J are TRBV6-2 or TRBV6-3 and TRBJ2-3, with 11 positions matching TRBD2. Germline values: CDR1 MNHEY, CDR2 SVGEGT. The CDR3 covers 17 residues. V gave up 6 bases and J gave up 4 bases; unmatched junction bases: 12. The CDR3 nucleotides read TGTGCCAGCAGCCCAACTAGCGGGGGTTTGGGGCCAGATACGCAGTATTTT. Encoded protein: CASSPTSGGLGPDTQYF.

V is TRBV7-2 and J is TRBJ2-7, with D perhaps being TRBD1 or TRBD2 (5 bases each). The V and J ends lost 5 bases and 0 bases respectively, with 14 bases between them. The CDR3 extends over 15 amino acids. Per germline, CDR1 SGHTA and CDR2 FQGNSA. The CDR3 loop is CASSEGGTPSYEQYF. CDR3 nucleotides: TGTGCCAGCAGCGAAGGTGGGACCCCCTCCTACGAGCAGTACTTC. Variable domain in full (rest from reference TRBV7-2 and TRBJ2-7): GAGVSQSPSNKVTEKGKDVELRCDPISGHTALYWYRQSLGQGLEFLIYFQGNSAPDKSGLPSDRFSAERTGGSVSTLTIQRTQQEDSAVYLCASSEGGTPSYEQYFGPGTRLTVT.

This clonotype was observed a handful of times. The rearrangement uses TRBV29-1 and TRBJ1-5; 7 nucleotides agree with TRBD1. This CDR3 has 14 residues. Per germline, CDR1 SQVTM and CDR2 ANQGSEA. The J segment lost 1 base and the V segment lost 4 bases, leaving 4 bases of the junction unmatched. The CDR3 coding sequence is TGCAGCGTTGGGGGGGACAGCAGCAATCAGCCCCAGCATTTT. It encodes CSVGGDSSNQPQHF.

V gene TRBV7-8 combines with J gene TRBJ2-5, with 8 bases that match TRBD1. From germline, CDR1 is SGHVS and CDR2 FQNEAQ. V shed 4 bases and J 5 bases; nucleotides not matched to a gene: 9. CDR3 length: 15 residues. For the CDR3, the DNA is TGTGCCAGCAGCTCGACGACAGGGGACGGTGAGACCCAGTACTTC. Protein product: CASSSTTGDGETQYF.

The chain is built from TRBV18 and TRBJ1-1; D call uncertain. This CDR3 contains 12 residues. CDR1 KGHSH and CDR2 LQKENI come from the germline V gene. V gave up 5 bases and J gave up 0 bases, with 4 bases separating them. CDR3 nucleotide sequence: TGTGCCAGCTCAACGCTGAACACTGAAGCTTTCTTT. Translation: CASSTLNTEAFF.

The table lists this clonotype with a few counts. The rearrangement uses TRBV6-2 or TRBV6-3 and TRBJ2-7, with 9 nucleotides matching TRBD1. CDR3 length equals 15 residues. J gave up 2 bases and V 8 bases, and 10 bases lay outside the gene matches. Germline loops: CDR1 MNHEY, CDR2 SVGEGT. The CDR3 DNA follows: TGTGCCAGCCATTTCGTGGGACAGGGACCCTACGAGCAGTACTTC. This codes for CASHFVGQGPYEQYF.

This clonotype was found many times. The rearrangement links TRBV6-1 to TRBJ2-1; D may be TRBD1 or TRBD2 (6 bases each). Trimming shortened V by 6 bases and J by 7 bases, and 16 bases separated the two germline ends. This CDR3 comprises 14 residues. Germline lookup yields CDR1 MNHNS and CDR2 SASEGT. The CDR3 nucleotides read TGTGCCAGCAGCCGGGGGCAGGGTACGAATGAGCAGTTCTTC. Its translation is CASSRGQGTNEQFF.

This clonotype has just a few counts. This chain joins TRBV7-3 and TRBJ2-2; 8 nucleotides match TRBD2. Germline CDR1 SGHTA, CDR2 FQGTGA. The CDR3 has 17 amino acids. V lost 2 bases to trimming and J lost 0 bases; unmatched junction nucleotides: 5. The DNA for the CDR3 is TGTGCCAGCAGCTTACGCGCGGGAGGAGCGAACACCGGGGAGCTGTTTTTT. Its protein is CASSLRAGGANTGELFF.

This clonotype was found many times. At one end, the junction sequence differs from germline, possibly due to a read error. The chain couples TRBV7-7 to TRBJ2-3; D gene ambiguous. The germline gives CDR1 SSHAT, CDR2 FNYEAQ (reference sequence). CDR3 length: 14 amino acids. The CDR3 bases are TGTGCTAGCAGCTTAGGTGGGGATGACGATACGCAGTATTTT. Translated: CASSLGGDDDTQYF.

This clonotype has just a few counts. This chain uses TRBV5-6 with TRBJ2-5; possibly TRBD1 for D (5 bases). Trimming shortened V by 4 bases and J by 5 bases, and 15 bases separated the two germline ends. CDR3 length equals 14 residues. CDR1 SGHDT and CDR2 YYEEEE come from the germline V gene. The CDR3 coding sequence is TGTGCCAGCAGCGCTACCCAGGGTCTTGAGACCCAGTACTTC. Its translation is CASSATQGLETQYF.

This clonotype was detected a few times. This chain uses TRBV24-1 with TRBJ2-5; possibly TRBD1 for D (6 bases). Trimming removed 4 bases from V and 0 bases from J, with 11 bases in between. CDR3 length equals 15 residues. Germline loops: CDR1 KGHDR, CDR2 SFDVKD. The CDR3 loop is CATSDPRGNQETQYF. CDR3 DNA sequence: TGTGCCACCAGTGACCCTAGGGGGAACCAAGAGACCCAGTACTTC.

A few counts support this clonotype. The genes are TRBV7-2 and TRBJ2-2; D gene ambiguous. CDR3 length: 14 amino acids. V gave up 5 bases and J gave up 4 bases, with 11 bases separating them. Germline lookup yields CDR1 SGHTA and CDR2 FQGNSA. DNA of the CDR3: TGTGCCAGCAGCCCTCCAGGTCTCACCGGGGAGCTGTTTTTT. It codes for CASSPPGLTGELFF.

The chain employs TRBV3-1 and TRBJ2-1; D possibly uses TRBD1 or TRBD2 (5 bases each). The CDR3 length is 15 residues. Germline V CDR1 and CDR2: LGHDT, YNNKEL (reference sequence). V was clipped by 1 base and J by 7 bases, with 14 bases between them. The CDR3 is CASSQAGTRRNEQFF. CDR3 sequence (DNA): TGTGCCAGCAGCCAAGCCGGGACCCGTAGGAATGAGCAGTTCTTC.

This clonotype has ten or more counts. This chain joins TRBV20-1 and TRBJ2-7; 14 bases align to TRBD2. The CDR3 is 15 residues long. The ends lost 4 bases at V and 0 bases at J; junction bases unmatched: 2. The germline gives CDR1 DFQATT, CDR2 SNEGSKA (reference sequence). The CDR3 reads CSAIGTSGSSYEQYF. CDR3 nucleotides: TGCAGTGCTATAGGGACTAGCGGGAGCTCCTACGAGCAGTACTTC.

DNA of the CDR3: TGTGCCAGCAGCGCACAGGGACCGGATAATTCACCCCTCCACTTT. Translating gives CASSAQGPDNSPLHF. The chain has TRBV3-1 and TRBJ1-6; D is perhaps TRBD1 (6 bases). The CDR3 totals 15 residues. Germline V gene sequence: CDR1 LGHDT, CDR2 YNNKEL (reference sequence). V lost 5 bases, J lost 5 bases, and 13 bases lay in between.

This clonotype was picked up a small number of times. The CDR3 protein is CASSEWSPNTGELFF. CDR3 DNA: TGTGCCAGCAGTGAATGGTCTCCGAACACCGGGGAGCTGTTTTTT. This chain connects TRBV2 to TRBJ2-2; D is unresolved. Germline values: CDR1 SNHLY, CDR2 FYNNEI. CDR3 length: 15 amino acids. V lost 2 bases and J 0 bases, leaving 7 bases between the germline ends. Full variable domain (outside the CDR3, taken from reference TRBV2 and TRBJ2-2): EPEVTQTPSHQVTQMGQEVILRCVPISNHLYFYWYRQILGQKVEFLVSFYNNEISEKSEIFDDQFSVERPDGSNFTLKIRSTKLEDSAMYFCASSEWSPNTGELFFGEGSRLTVL.

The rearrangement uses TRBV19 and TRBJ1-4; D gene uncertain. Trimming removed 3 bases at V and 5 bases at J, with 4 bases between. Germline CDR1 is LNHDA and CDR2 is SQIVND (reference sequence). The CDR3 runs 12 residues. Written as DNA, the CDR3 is TGTGCCAGTAGTATCGGGAATGAAAAACTGTTTTTT. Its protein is CASSIGNEKLFF.

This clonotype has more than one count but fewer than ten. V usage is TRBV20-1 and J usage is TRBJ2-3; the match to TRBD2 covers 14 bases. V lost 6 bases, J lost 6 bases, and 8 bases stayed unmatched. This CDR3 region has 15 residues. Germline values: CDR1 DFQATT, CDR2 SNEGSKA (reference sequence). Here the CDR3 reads CSALGTSGREDTQYF. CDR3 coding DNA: TGCAGTGCGCTCGGGACTAGCGGGAGAGAGGATACGCAGTATTTT.

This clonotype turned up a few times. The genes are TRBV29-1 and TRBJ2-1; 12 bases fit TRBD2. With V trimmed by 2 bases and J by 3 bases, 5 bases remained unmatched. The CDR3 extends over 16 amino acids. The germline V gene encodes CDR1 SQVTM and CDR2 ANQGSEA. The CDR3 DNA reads TGCAGCGTTGAACTAGCGGGAGGGCCCAGCTACAATGAGCAGTTCTTC. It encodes CSVELAGGPSYNEQFF.

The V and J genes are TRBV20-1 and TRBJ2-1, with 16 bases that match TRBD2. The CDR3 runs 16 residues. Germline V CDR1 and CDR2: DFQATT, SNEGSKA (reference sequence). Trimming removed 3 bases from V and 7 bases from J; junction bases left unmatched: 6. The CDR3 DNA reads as TGCAGTGCTAGGACCGGGACTAGCGGGAGGGTGAATGAGCAGTTCTTC. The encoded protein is CSARTGTSGRVNEQFF.

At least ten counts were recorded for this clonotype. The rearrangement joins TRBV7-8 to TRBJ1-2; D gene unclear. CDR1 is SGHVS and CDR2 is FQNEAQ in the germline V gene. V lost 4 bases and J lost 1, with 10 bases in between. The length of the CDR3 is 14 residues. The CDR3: CASSSPTDNYGYTF. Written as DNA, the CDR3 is TGTGCCAGCAGCTCCCCGACGGATAACTATGGCTACACCTTC.

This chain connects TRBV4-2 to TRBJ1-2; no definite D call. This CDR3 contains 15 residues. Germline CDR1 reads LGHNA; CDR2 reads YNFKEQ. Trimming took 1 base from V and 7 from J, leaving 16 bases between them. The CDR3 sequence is CASSQGIGETSGYTF. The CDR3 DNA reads TGTGCCAGCAGCCAAGGGATTGGGGAGACGAGTGGCTACACCTTC.

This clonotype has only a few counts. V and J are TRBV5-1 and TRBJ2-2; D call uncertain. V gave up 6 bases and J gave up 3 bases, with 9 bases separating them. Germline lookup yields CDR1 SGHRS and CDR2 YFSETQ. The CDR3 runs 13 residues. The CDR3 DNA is TGCGCCAGCAAGGGCACCTACACCGGGGAGCTGTTTTTT. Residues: CASKGTYTGELFF.

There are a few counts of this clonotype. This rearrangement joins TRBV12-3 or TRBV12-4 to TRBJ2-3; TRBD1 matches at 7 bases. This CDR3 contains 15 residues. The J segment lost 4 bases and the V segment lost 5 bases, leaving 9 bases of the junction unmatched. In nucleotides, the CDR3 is TGTGCCAGCAGTCTCGCAGGGGGAGTGGCAGATACGCAGTATTTT. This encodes CASSLAGGVADTQYF.

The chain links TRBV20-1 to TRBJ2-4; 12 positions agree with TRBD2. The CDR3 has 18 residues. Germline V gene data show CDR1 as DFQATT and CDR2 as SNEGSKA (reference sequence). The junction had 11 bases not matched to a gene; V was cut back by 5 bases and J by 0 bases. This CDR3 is CSARRLAGGPGAKNIQYF. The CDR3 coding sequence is TGCAGTGCTCGCAGGCTAGCGGGAGGGCCCGGAGCCAAAAACATTCAGTACTTC.